What follows describes a single T cell receptor beta chain. Its antigen is not known. Profiled with immunoSEQ multiplex PCR; TCRdb holds only in-frame clones, not every one. Here the sample spans roughly 130,000 clones, 88% being singletons. The data are from a study of PD-1 blockade in mismatch repair-deficient tumors. Whole-study results and caveats: After pembrolizumab, tumor-resident clones rose rapidly, then generally contracted before radiologic responses.

V lost 4 bases and J 3 bases, leaving 8 bases between the germline ends. CDR3 length: 12 amino acids. Germline-derived CDR1 and CDR2 are SGHDT and YYEEEE. Three pembrolizumab responders had their TCRs sequenced. V is TRBV5-6 and J is TRBJ2-7; D remains ambiguous. The specimen was peripheral blood, collected 70 to 72 weeks after starting pembrolizumab. This clonotype originated in an adult with mismatch repair-deficient cancer. CDR3 nucleotide sequence: TGTGCCAGCAGCGCAGGCCTCTACGAGCAGTACTTC. Encoded protein: CASSAGLYEQYF. Supplemented by reference TRBV5-6 and TRBJ2-7, the full variable domain reads DAGVTQSPTHLIKTRGQQVTLRCSPKSGHDTVSWYQQALGQGPQFIFQYYEEEERQRGNFPDRFSGHQFPNYSSELNVNALLLGDSALYLCASSAGLYEQYFGPGTRLTVT.